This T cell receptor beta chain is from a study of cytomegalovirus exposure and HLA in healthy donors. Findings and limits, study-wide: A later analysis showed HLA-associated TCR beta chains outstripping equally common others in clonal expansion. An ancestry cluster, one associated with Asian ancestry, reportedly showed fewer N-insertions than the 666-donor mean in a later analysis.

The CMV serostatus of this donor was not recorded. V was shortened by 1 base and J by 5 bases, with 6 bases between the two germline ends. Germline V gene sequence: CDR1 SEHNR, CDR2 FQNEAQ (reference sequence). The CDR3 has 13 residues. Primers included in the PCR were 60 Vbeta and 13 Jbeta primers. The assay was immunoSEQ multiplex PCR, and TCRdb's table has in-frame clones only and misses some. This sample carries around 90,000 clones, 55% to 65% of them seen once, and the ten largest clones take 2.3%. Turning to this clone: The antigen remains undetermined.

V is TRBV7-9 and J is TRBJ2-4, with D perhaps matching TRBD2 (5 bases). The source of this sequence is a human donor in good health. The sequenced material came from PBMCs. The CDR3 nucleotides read TGTGCCAGCAGCTTAGTCGGGGAAAACATTCAGTACTTC. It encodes CASSLVGENIQYF.